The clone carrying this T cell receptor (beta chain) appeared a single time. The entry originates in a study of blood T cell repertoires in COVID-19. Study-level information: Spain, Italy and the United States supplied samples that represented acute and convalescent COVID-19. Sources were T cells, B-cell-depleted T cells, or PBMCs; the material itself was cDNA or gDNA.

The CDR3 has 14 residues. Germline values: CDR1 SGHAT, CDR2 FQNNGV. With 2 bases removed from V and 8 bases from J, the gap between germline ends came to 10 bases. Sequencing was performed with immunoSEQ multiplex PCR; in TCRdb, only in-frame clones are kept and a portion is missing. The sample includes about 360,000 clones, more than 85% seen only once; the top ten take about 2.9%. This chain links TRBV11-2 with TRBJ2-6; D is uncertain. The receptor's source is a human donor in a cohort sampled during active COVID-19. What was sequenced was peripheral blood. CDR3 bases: TGTGCCAGCAGCTTAAATCGAGAATCCAACGTCCTGACTTTC. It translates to CASSLNRESNVLTF.